This T cell receptor beta chain was obtained from a study of T cell responses to AZD1222 COVID-19 vaccine. Whole-study context: Pooling covered second doses at about 4 or about 12 weeks.

The table came from immunoSEQ multiplex PCR; TCRdb's copy has only in-frame clones and leaves some out. Among roughly 100,000 clones listed, 88% were seen once. Notes on this clone: Antigen unknown.

The ends were cut back, 4 bases at V and 2 bases at J, with 13 bases in the middle. CDR3 length: 15 amino acids. Germline CDR1 and CDR2: SGHRS and YFSETQ. Study findings and constraints: Nearly half of spike-specific TCRs reportedly target unmutated variant regions. Regions 160-218 and 743-854 held dominance among vaccine-associated CD4 TCRs, which spanned spike. It should be noted that donors were predominantly white British and more often female, and clonal diversity was possibly underestimated.

The source is an adult in good health. Here the sequenced sample was peripheral blood, taken on day 0 of AZD1222 vaccination. This chain connects TRBV5-1 to TRBJ2-1, with D possibly TRBD2 on 5 matching bases. CDR3 sequence reads: CASSGGGAAYNEQFF. The CDR3 DNA follows: TGCGCCAGCAGCGGCGGAGGAGCGGCCTACAATGAGCAGTTCTTC.